The source of this T cell receptor (beta chain) is a study of T cell responses to AZD1222 COVID-19 vaccine. The CDR3 contains 16 residues. V shed 2 bases, J shed 3 bases, and the junction held 6 bases outside the gene matches. Germline V gene data show CDR1 as MDHEN and CDR2 as SYDVKM. General study results and limits: After the peak T cell response, and only then, were repertoires sampled. Per reports, nearly half of all spike-specific TCRs target regions that are unmutated in variants. It should be noted that donors were predominantly white British and more often female, and clonal diversity was possibly underestimated.

Generated by immunoSEQ multiplex PCR, the TCRdb table keeps only in-frame clones and is missing some. The table shows about 140,000 clones, with 80% to 95% occurring only once. This clone was seen only once. No antigen is known for it. Second-dose schedules of about 4 or about 12 weeks were combined. This specimen consisted of peripheral blood, obtained 28 days after the second AZD1222 dose. This clonotype was sampled from an adult who received the AZD1222 COVID-19 vaccine. This sequence joins TRBV28 and TRBJ2-3; 9 bases line up with TRBD2. CDR3 sequence: CASSLGAGGGTDTQYF. The CDR3 region has the DNA TGTGCCAGCAGTTTAGGTGCGGGAGGGGGAACAGATACGCAGTATTTT.